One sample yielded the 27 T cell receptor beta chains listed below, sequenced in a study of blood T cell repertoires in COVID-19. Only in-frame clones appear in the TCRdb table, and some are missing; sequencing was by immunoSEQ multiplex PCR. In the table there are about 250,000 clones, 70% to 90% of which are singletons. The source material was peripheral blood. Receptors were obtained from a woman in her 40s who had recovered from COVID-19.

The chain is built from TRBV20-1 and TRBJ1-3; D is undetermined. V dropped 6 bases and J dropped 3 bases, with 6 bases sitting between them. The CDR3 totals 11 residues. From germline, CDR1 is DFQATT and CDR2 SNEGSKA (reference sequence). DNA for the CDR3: TGCAGTGCCCCCCGTGGAAACACCATATATTTT. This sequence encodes CSAPRGNTIYF.

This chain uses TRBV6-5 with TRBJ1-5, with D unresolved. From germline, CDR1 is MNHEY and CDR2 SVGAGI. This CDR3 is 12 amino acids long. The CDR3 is CLRGYSNQPQHF. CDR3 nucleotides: TGTCTGCGGGGATATAGCAATCAGCCCCAGCATTTT.

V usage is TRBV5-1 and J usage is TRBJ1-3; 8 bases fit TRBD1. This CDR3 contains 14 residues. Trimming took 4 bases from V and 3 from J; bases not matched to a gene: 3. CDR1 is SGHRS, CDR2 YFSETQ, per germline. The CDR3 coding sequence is TGCGCCAGCAGCCAGGGGGCGCGTGGAAACACCATATATTTT. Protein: CASSQGARGNTIYF.

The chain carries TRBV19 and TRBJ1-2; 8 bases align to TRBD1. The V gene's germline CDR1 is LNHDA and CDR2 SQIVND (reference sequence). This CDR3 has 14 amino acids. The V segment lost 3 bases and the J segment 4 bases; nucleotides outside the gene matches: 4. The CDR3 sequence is CASSIDRGSYGYTF. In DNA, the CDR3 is TGTGCCAGTAGTATCGACAGGGGCAGCTATGGCTACACCTTC.

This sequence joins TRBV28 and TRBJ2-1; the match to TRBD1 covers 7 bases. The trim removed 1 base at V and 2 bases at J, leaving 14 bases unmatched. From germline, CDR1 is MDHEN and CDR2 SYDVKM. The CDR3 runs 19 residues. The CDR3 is CASSLLGSGFQGAYNEQFF. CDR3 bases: TGTGCCAGCAGTTTATTAGGGTCAGGGTTTCAGGGGGCCTACAATGAGCAGTTCTTC.

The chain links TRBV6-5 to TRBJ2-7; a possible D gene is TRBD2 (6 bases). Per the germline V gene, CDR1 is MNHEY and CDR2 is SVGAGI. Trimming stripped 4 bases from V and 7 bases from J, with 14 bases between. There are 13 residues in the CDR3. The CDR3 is CASSLREAGEQYF. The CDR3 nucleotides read TGTGCCAGCAGTTTAAGGGAGGCGGGGGAGCAGTACTTC.

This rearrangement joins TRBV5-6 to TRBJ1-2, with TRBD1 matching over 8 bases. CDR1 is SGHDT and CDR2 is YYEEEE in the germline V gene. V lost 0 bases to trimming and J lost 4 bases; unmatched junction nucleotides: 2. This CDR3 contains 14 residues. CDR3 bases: TGTGCCAGCAGCTTGGACAGGGGGTCCTATGGCTACACCTTC. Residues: CASSLDRGSYGYTF.

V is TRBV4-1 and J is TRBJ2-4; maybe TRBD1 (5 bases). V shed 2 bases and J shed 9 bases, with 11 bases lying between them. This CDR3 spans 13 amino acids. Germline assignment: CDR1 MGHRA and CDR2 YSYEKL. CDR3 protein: CASSQPGWSIQYF. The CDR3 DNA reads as TGCGCCAGCAGCCAACCAGGGTGGTCCATTCAGTACTTC.

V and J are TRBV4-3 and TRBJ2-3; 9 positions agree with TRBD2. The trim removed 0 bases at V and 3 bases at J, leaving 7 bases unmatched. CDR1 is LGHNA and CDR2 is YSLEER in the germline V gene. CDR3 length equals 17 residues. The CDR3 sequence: CASSQEPGLALTDTQYF. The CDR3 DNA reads TGCGCCAGCAGCCAAGAACCGGGACTAGCTTTGACAGATACGCAGTATTTT.

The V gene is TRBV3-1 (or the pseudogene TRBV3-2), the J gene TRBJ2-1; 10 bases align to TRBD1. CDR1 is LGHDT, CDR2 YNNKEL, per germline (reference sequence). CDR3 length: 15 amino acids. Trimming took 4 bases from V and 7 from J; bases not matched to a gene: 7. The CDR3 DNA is TGTGCCAGCAGCCGGCGGGACAGGGGTGAGAATGAGCAGTTCTTC. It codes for CASSRRDRGENEQFF.

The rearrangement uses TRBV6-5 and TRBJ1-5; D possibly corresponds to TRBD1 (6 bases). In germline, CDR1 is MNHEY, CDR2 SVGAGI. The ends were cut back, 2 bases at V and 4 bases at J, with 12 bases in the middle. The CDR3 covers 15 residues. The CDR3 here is CASSYIGQGNQPQHF. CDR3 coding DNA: TGTGCCAGCAGTTACATCGGGCAGGGGAATCAGCCCCAGCATTTT.

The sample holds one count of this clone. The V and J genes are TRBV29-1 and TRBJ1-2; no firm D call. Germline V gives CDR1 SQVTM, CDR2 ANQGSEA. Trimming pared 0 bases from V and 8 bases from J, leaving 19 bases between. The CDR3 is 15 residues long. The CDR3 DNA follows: TGCAGCGTTGAAGAAGGCGGGGTTGGGGTGGGGGGCTACACCTTC. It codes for CSVEEGGVGVGGYTF.

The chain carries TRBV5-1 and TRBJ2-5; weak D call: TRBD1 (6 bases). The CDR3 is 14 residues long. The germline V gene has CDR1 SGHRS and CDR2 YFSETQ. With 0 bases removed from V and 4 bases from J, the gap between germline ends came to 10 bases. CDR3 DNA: TGCGCCAGCAGCTTGGGATCAGGGGTAGAGACCCAGTACTTC. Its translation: CASSLGSGVETQYF.

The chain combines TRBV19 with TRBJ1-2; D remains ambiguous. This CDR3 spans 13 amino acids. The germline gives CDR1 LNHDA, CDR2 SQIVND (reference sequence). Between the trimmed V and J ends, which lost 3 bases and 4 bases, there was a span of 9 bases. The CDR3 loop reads CASSIEVSYGYTF. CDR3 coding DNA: TGTGCCAGTAGTATCGAGGTGAGCTATGGCTACACCTTC. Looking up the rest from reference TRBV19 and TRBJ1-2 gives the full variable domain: DGGITQSPKYLFRKEGQNVTLSCEQNLNHDAMYWYRQDPGQGLRLIYYSQIVNDFQKGDIAEGYSVSREKKESFPLTVTSAQKNPTAFYLCASSIEVSYGYTFGSGTRLTVV.

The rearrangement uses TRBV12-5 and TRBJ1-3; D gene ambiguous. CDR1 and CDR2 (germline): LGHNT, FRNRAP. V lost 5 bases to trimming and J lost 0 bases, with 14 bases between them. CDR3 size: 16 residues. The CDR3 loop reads CASGLPRSSSGNTIYF. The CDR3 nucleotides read TGTGCTAGTGGTCTTCCACGATCGAGCTCTGGAAACACCATATATTTT. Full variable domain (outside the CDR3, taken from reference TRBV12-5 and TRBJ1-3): DARVTQTPRHKVTEMGQEVTMRCQPILGHNTVFWYRQTMMQGLELLAYFRNRAPLDDSGMPKDRFSAEMPDATLATLKIQPSEPRDSAVYFCASGLPRSSSGNTIYFGEGSWLTVV.

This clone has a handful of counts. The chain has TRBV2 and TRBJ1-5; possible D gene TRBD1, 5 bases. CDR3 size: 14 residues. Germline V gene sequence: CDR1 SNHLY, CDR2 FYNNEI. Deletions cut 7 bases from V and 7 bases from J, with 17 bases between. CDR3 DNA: TGTGCCAGCAACATGGGGCAGGGTAAACAGCCCCAGCATTTT. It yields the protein CASNMGQGKQPQHF.

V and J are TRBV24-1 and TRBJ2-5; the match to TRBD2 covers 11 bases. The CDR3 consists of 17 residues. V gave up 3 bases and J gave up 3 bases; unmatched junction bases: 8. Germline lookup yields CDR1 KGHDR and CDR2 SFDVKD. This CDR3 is CATSDPPSTSGKETQYF. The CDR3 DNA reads TGTGCCACCAGTGATCCACCATCGACTAGCGGGAAAGAGACCCAGTACTTC.

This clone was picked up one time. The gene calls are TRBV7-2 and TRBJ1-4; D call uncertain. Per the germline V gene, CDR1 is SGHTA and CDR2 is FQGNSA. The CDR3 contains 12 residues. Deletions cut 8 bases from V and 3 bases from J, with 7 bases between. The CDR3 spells CASSYPNEKLFF. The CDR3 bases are TGTGCCAGCTCCTATCCTAATGAAAAACTGTTTTTT.

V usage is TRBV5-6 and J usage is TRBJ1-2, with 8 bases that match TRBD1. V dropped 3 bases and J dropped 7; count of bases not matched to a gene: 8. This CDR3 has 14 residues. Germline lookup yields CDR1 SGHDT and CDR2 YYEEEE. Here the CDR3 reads CASSSRDRSSGYTF. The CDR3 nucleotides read TGTGCCAGCAGCTCCCGGGACAGGAGCTCTGGCTACACCTTC.

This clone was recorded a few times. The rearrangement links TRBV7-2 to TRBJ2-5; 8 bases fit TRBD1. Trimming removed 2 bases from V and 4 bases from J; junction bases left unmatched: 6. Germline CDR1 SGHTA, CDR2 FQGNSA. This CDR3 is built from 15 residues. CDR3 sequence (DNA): TGTGCCAGCAGCTTAAAAGCAGGGGGCTTAGAGACCCAGTACTTC. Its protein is CASSLKAGGLETQYF.

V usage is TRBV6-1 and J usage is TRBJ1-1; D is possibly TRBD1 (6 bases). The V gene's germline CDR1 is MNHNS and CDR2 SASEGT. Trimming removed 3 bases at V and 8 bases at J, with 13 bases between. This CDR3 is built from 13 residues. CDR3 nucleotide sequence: TGTGCCAGCAGTGAGACGGACAGCCCGGAAGCTTTCTTT. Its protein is CASSETDSPEAFF.

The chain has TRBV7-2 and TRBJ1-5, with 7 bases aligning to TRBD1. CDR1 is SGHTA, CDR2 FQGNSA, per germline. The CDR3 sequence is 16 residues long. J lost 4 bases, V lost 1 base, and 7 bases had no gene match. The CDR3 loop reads CASSLEVGRGNQPQHF. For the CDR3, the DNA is TGTGCCAGCAGCTTAGAGGTCGGCAGGGGGAATCAGCCCCAGCATTTT.

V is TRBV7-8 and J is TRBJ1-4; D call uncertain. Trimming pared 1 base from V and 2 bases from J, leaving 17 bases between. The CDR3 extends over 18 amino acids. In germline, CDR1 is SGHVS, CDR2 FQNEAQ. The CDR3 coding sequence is TGTGCCAGCAGCTTAGTAGTCCGGACGAGGGAGACTAATGAAAAACTGTTTTTT. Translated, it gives CASSLVVRTRETNEKLFF. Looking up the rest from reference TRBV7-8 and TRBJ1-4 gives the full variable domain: GAGVSQSPRYKVAKRGQDVALRCDPISGHVSLFWYQQALGQGPEFLTYFQNEAQLDKSGLPSDRFFAERPEGSVSTLKIQRTQQEDSAVYLCASSLVVRTRETNEKLFFGSGTQLSVL.

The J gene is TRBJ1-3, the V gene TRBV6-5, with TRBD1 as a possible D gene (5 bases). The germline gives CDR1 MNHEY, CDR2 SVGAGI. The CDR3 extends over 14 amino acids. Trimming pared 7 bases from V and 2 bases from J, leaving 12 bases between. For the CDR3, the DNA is TGTGCCAGCAATCGGGGGGTCGCTGGAAACACCATATATTTT. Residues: CASNRGVAGNTIYF.

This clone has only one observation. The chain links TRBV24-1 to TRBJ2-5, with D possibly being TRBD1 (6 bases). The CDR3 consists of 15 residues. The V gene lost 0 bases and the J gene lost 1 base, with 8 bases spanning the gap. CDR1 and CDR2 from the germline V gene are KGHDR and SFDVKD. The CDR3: CATSDLGTPQETQYF. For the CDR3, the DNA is TGTGCCACCAGTGATTTGGGGACACCCCAAGAGACCCAGTACTTC.

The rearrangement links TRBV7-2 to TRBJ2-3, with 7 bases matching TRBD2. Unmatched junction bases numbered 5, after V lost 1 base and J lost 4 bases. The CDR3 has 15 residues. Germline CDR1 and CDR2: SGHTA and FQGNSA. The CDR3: CASSLGASGADTQYF. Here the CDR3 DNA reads TGTGCCAGCAGCTTAGGGGCTAGCGGTGCAGATACGCAGTATTTT. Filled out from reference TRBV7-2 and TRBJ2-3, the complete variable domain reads GAGVSQSPSNKVTEKGKDVELRCDPISGHTALYWYRQSLGQGLEFLIYFQGNSAPDKSGLPSDRFSAERTGGSVSTLTIQRTQQEDSAVYLCASSLGASGADTQYFGPGTRLTVL.

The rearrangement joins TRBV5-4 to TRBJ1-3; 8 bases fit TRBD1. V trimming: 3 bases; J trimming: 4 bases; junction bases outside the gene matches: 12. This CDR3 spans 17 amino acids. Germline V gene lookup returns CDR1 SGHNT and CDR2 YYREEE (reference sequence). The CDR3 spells CASSSTTGQVYGNTIYF. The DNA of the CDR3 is TGTGCCAGCAGCTCGACCACGGGACAGGTATACGGAAACACCATATATTTT.